The subject of this entry is one TCR beta chain. This clonotype came up many times. It has no known antigen specificity. One base away there is no much larger clone; base qualities are not given. This specimen belongs to a study of breast tumors, draining lymph nodes, adjacent tissues (dated by TCRdb to 2016 to 2017). General notes on the study: Breast cancer patients provided tumor, adjacent nontumor tissue and axillary lymph nodes, and the study compared the TCR beta repertoires across these three sources. In human breast cancer, the study set out to assess how tumor, surrounding tissue and draining lymph node repertoires relate to one another and whether T cells might be exchanged between them. What the authors observed across the whole study: Rather than being directly demonstrated, the conclusion that tumor T cells originate in lymph nodes was presented as consistent with a hypothesis. A scenario in which most tumor T cells derive from the lymph node and then expand within tumor tissue was judged to be consistent with the data. T-cell repertoire diversity in tumors was found to be lower than in lymph nodes but higher than in nontumor tissue, and preferential V and J gene usage was observed. Tumor and nontumor tissue repertoires were found to be significantly more similar in luminal-like than in basal-like breast cancer.

The axillary draining lymph nodes of breast cancer patients were the source of the lymph node samples. TCRdb lists the instrument as Illumina HiSeq 2000. TCR beta chain libraries were generated by multiplex PCR amplification. High-throughput sequencing was used to analyze the amplified TCR beta chain products. The public sequencing data were trimmed at Q25 with fastp and processed into clonotypes with MiXCR by TCRdb, which kept only in-frame beta chains. Here each entry gathers all rows of one CDR3 protein and keeps the most common genes and DNA. Here the sample has more than 250,000 distinct CDR3 sequences; 30% to 35% occur a single time. The ten largest clones capture 1.1% of the sample. The CDR3 sequence holds 16 residues, the cysteine and phenylalanine included. Of the read, only the CDR3 DNA is kept; its 48 bases are in frame from base 1. The germline V gene provides CDR1 LGHNA and CDR2 YNFKEQ. Trimming takes 3 bases from V and 0 bases from J, and the germline ends sit 12 bases apart.

The sequence joins TRBV4-2 to TRBJ2-1; 6 matching bases give a weak D call of TRBD2. Sequencing used axillary lymph node tissue. The TCR sequence derives from a female donor with breast cancer. Some clones in this sample may be carry-over from other donors' samples. The CDR3 in this case is CASSQKAGTSYNEQFF. The DNA sequence reads TGTGCCAGCAGCCAGAAAGCGGGCACCTCCTACAATGAGCAGTTCTTC.